This passage covers 17 T cell receptor beta chains from one sample sequenced in a study of blood T cells in healthy people across ages (dated by TCRdb to the mid-2010s). Libraries were built with 5' RACE. The listed sequencing device is Illumina HiSeq 2500. A second roughly 6 to 11 cycle PCR used a sample-barcoded 5' primer and a J-beta primer mix. TCRdb ran its own pipeline on the public reads, namely fastp trimming at Q25 and MiXCR clone calling, and kept in-frame beta chains. Each entry merges the rows of one CDR3 protein and shows their most common DNA and genes. This sample is represented by 540,000 or so distinct CDR3 sequences; about 26% of them were singletons. Approximately 17% of the sample lies in the top ten. Material: blood. The receptors originated from a woman aged 65 to 85 in good health.

The CDR3 DNA reads TGTGCCAGCAGAACCCAGAGCGGGTTCACGGATACGCAGTATTTT. As protein: CASRTQSGFTDTQYF. The V gene is TRBV2, the J gene TRBJ2-3; D might be TRBD2 (6 bases). This CDR3 comprises 15 residues. V lost 6 bases and J 6 bases, leaving 19 bases between the germline ends. Looked up from germline, CDR1 is SNHLY and CDR2 is FYNNEI.

There are a few counts of this clonotype. The chain carries TRBV29-1 and TRBJ2-3; no firm D call. Looked up from germline, CDR1 is SQVTM and CDR2 is ANQGSEA. CDR3 length: 13 amino acids. Between the trimmed V and J ends, which lost 6 bases and 4 bases, there was a span of 14 bases. CDR3 bases: TGCAGCGTCGGTATGGGGTTCTCAGATACGCAGTATTTT. The encoded protein is CSVGMGFSDTQYF.

V usage is TRBV29-1 and J usage is TRBJ2-5; D is unclear. Trimming removed 5 bases at V and 5 bases at J, with 9 bases between. Germline assignment: CDR1 SQVTM and CDR2 ANQGSEA. The CDR3 extends over 11 amino acids. The CDR3 nucleotides read TGCAGCGTTTGGACCCGTGAGACCCAGTACTTC. As protein: CSVWTRETQYF.

This clonotype was seen only a few times. The chain is built from TRBV20-1 and TRBJ2-7, with 7 positions matching TRBD1. CDR1 is DFQATT, CDR2 SNEGSKA, per germline (reference sequence). V lost 0 bases to trimming and J lost 3 bases; unmatched junction nucleotides: 8. This CDR3 contains 15 residues. CDR3: CSARDSGTAGYEQYF. The DNA for the CDR3 is TGCAGTGCTAGAGATTCCGGGACAGCCGGCTACGAGCAGTACTTC.

V usage is TRBV11-2 and J usage is TRBJ2-5; D may match TRBD1 or TRBD2 (5 bases each). The assigned J gene may be wrong: the sequence end matches TRBJ2-1 better. CDR1 and CDR2 from the germline V gene are SGHAT and FQNNGV. CDR3 length equals 16 residues. The DNA for the CDR3 is TGTGCCAGCAGCTCGTTAGAGGGACGGAGTCTTAAAGAGCAGTTCTTC. Translating gives CASSSLEGRSLKEQFF.

A few counts support this clonotype. J is TRBJ1-6 and V is TRBV7-2, with 9 bases aligning to TRBD1. The CDR3 is made up of 15 amino acids. From germline, CDR1 is SGHTA and CDR2 FQGNSA. V lost 4 bases, J lost 5 bases, and 3 bases stayed unmatched. DNA for the CDR3: TGTGCCAGCAGCTGGGGACAGGGAGATAATTCACCCCTCCACTTT. It translates to CASSWGQGDNSPLHF.

V is TRBV6-4 and J is TRBJ2-1, with D possibly matching TRBD2 (5 bases). Germline CDR1 MRHNA, CDR2 SNTAGT. V was clipped by 3 bases and J by 4 bases, with 10 bases between them. CDR3 size: 14 residues. The DNA for the CDR3 is TGTGCCAGCAGTGAGAGGGCCACATACAATGAGCAGTTCTTC. Translating gives CASSERATYNEQFF.

J is TRBJ1-4 and V is TRBV5-1; tentatively, D is TRBD1 (6 bases). The germline V and J ends were trimmed by 6 bases and 6 bases, with 18 bases remaining between them. The CDR3 is 15 residues long. Germline V gene data show CDR1 as SGHRS and CDR2 as YFSETQ. As DNA, the CDR3 is TGCGCCAGCATCGGATCGGGACAATGGGATGAAAAACTGTTTTTT. Its translation is CASIGSGQWDEKLFF.

J is TRBJ1-4 and V is TRBV7-9, with D possibly TRBD1 on 6 matching bases. CDR1 is SEHNR, CDR2 FQNEAQ, per germline (reference sequence). The V gene lost 10 bases and the J gene lost 0 bases, with 21 bases spanning the gap. This CDR3 comprises 17 residues. CDR3 nucleotides: TGTGCCACGGGGGCCACTAGTCAGGCAGCAACTAATGAAAAACTGTTTTTT. The encoded protein is CATGATSQAATNEKLFF. The full variable domain, its missing parts supplied by reference TRBV7-9 and TRBJ1-4, is DTGVSQNPRHKITKRGQNVTFRCDPISEHNRLYWYRQTLGQGPEFLTYFQNEAQLEKSRLLSDRFSAERPKGSFSTLEIQRTEQGDSAMYLCATGATSQAATNEKLFFGSGTQLSVL.

This clonotype was counted between two and nine times. V usage is TRBV6-1 and J usage is TRBJ1-3; D perhaps matches TRBD1 (6 bases). V lost 6 bases, J lost 0 bases, and 15 bases lay in between. CDR3 length: 16 residues. Germline V gives CDR1 MNHNS, CDR2 SASEGT. The DNA for the CDR3 is TGTGCCAGCAGCAAGGGGACATTTAACTCTGGAAACACCATATATTTT. It yields the protein CASSKGTFNSGNTIYF.

This clonotype has only a few counts. J is TRBJ2-4 and V is TRBV20-1; TRBD1 matches at 7 bases. With V trimmed by 1 base and J by 15 bases, 15 bases remained unmatched. The CDR3 contains 14 residues. Germline lookup yields CDR1 DFQATT and CDR2 SNEGSKA (reference sequence). The CDR3 protein is CSARVTAADRLTYF. Written as DNA, the CDR3 is TGCAGTGCTAGAGTGACGGCGGCGGACAGGCTTACGTACTTC.

The chain joins TRBV4-3 to TRBJ2-1; TRBD1 or TRBD2 may be the D gene (6 bases each). V lost 4 bases to trimming and J lost 3 bases, with 19 bases between them. Per the germline V gene, CDR1 is LGHNA and CDR2 is YSLEER. The CDR3 extends over 17 amino acids. The chain's CDR3 is CASSPTSWGAGYNEQFF. The CDR3 nucleotides are TGCGCCAGCAGCCCCACTAGTTGGGGGGCGGGCTACAATGAGCAGTTCTTC.

The chain recombines TRBV6-5 with TRBJ2-1; 8 positions match TRBD1. CDR1 MNHEY and CDR2 SVGAGI come from the germline V gene. V lost 2 bases, J lost 4 bases, and 4 bases stayed unmatched. The CDR3 runs to 15 residues. CDR3 DNA: TGTGCCAGCAGTTACCAAGGACAGGGTTACAATGAGCAGTTCTTC. Its protein is CASSYQGQGYNEQFF.

The chain recombines TRBV20-1 with TRBJ1-1, with 7 nucleotides matching TRBD1. J lost 1 base, V lost 1 base, and 21 bases had no gene match. This CDR3 has 20 residues. Per the germline V gene, CDR1 is DFQATT and CDR2 is SNEGSKA (reference sequence). CDR3 nucleotide sequence: TGCAGTGCTAGAGTCCGCCCTCCTTTTGACAGGGTGACGAGGAACACTGAAGCTTTCTTT. The encoded protein is CSARVRPPFDRVTRNTEAFF.

The V and J genes are TRBV7-8 and TRBJ2-5; perhaps D is TRBD1 or TRBD2 (5 bases each). Trimming removed 5 bases from V and 5 bases from J, with 18 bases in between. The CDR3 contains 15 residues. Germline lookup yields CDR1 SGHVS and CDR2 FQNEAQ. The CDR3 DNA sequence: TGTGCCAGCAGCCTCAGAAGAGGGGTAATGGAGACCCAGTACTTC. This gives the protein CASSLRRGVMETQYF.

In this sample, this clonotype turned up once. The gene calls are TRBV20-1 and TRBJ2-7; D not resolved. Germline CDR1 and CDR2: DFQATT and SNEGSKA (reference sequence). The CDR3 extends over 14 amino acids. Trimming cost V 5 bases and J 3 bases, with 17 bases left between them. The DNA of the CDR3 is TGCAGTGCTGAAGGTGGTCGGGCTGACTACGAGCAGTACTTC. This codes for CSAEGGRADYEQYF.

The chain links TRBV20-1 to TRBJ2-4; 10 positions agree with TRBD1. The V gene end was trimmed by 6 bases and the J gene end by 6 bases; junction bases not matched to a gene: 5. The CDR3 sequence is 13 residues long. Germline V gives CDR1 DFQATT, CDR2 SNEGSKA (reference sequence). CDR3 coding DNA: TGCAGTGCCCCGGGACAGGGGTCAAACATTCAGTACTTC. Its translation: CSAPGQGSNIQYF.